A selection of T cell receptor beta chains follows, all from one sample in a study of CD8+CD57+ T cells in acquired aplastic anemia. TCRdb re-called the reads with MiXCR, one entry per CDR3 protein. Among about 98,000 distinct CDR3 sequences listed, 55% to 80% were seen once. The sequencing input was sorted CD4+, CD8+, or CD8+CD57+ T cells (not recorded which) from PBMCs. All receptors come from a human donor with aplastic anemia. The CDR3 runs from the conserved cysteine through the conserved F or W. The order of the fields is J gene, clone size, V gene, D gene, CDR3 DNA, CDR3 protein. A D gene is named only where the DNA matches it firmly. Size tells how often a clone was seen (once, few, many) or the class of an expanded clone, and some rows leave it out.

j_call: TRBJ2-3; clone_size: NA; v_call: TRBV5-4; d_call: TRBD2; cdr3_nt: TGTGCCAGCAGCTTGCGACTAGCGGGAGCATCAGATACGCAGTATTTT; cdr3_aa: CASSLRLAGASDTQYF
j_call: TRBJ2-7; clone_size: NA; v_call: TRBV20-1; d_call: TRBD1; cdr3_nt: TGCAGTGCTAGTGTGGGACAGCGTACCTACGAGCAGTACTTC; cdr3_aa: CSASVGQRTYEQYF
j_call: TRBJ1-2; clone_size: NA; v_call: TRBV2; d_call: NA; cdr3_nt: TGTGCCACCGATGATCTCGGGGGCTACACCTTC; cdr3_aa: CATDDLGGYTF
j_call: TRBJ2-1; clone_size: NA; v_call: TRBV5-1; d_call: NA; cdr3_nt: TGCGCCAGCAGCTTTGACAGCGGCAATGAGCAGTTCTTC; cdr3_aa: CASSFDSGNEQFF
j_call: TRBJ2-3; clone_size: few; v_call: TRBV15; d_call: NA; cdr3_nt: TGTGCCACCAGCAGAGGACAGGTATTAGCTAGCACAGATACGCAGTATTTT; cdr3_aa: CATSRGQVLASTDTQYF
j_call: TRBJ2-7; clone_size: NA; v_call: TRBV7-9; d_call: NA; cdr3_nt: TGTGCCAGCAGCTTGGGCAGGTTTTACGAGCAGTACTTC; cdr3_aa: CASSLGRFYEQYF
j_call: TRBJ2-3; clone_size: few; v_call: TRBV7-3; d_call: NA; cdr3_nt: TGTGCCAGCAGCTTAAAGGTCACAGATACGCAGTATTTT; cdr3_aa: CASSLKVTDTQYF
j_call: TRBJ2-7; clone_size: NA; v_call: TRBV14; d_call: NA; cdr3_nt: TGTGCCAGCAGCAGGGGGAGGGTCGAGCAGTACTTC; cdr3_aa: CASSRGRVEQYF
j_call: TRBJ1-1; clone_size: NA; v_call: TRBV29-1; d_call: NA; cdr3_nt: TGCAGCGTTGGTGGGGGCACCAACACTGAAGCTTTCTTT; cdr3_aa: CSVGGGTNTEAFF
j_call: TRBJ2-3; clone_size: NA; v_call: TRBV24-1; d_call: TRBD1; cdr3_nt: TGTGCCACCAGTGGTGGGACAGATCCACAGTATTTT; cdr3_aa: CATSGGTDPQYF
j_call: TRBJ2-7; clone_size: NA; v_call: TRBV20-1; d_call: NA; cdr3_nt: TGCAGTGCTAGAGATCCCGTCCGAACCTCCTCCGAGCAGTACTTC; cdr3_aa: CSARDPVRTSSEQYF
j_call: TRBJ1-1; clone_size: many; v_call: TRBV11-2; d_call: NA; cdr3_nt: TGTGCCAGCAGCGCCGGGCATATATATAGGGACACTGAAGCTTTCTTT; cdr3_aa: CASSAGHIYRDTEAFF
j_call: TRBJ2-7; clone_size: NA; v_call: TRBV5-1; d_call: NA; cdr3_nt: TGTGCCTCGTCGGGGGCGAACTCCTACGAGCAGTACTTC; cdr3_aa: CASSGANSYEQYF
j_call: TRBJ2-2; clone_size: NA; v_call: TRBV7-9; d_call: NA; cdr3_nt: TGTGCCAGCAGCTCCCCAGTCACGGGGGACGGGGAGCTGTTTTTT; cdr3_aa: CASSSPVTGDGELFF
j_call: TRBJ1-2; clone_size: NA; v_call: TRBV7-8; d_call: NA; cdr3_nt: TGTGCCAGCAGCTTAGCAGGACAGTCCGTTGGCTACACCTTC; cdr3_aa: CASSLAGQSVGYTF
j_call: TRBJ2-1; clone_size: few; v_call: TRBV7-3; d_call: NA; cdr3_nt: TGTGCCAGCAGCGCCGGACAGTACAATGAGCAGTTCTTC; cdr3_aa: CASSAGQYNEQFF
j_call: TRBJ2-6; clone_size: NA; v_call: TRBV2; d_call: TRBD1; cdr3_nt: TGTGCCAGCAGTGAATGGGGAACCGACAGGGAACTGTATGGTGGGGCCAACGTCCTGACTTTC; cdr3_aa: CASSEWGTDRELYGGANVLTF
j_call: TRBJ2-1; clone_size: NA; v_call: TRBV25-1; d_call: NA; cdr3_nt: TGTGCCAGCAGTAAGCGGCGATACGTTTTGGGCTGGGACAATGAGCAGTTCTTC; cdr3_aa: CASSKRRYVLGWDNEQFF
j_call: TRBJ2-1; clone_size: NA; v_call: TRBV19; d_call: TRBD1; cdr3_nt: TGTGCCAGTAGGCGACAGGGGAGTTTGGATGAGCAGTTCTTC; cdr3_aa: CASRRQGSLDEQFF
j_call: TRBJ2-7; clone_size: NA; v_call: TRBV24-1; d_call: TRBD1; cdr3_nt: TGTGCCACCAGTGATCGGACAGGGTACGAACAGTACTTC; cdr3_aa: CATSDRTGYEQYF
j_call: TRBJ1-4; clone_size: NA; v_call: TRBV10-3; d_call: NA; cdr3_nt: TGTGCCATCAGTGAAAGGGCAAATGAAAAACTGTTTTTT; cdr3_aa: CAISERANEKLFF
j_call: TRBJ1-1; clone_size: few; v_call: TRBV20-1; d_call: TRBD1; cdr3_nt: TGCAGTGCCAGAAAGACAGGGGCTGAAGCTTTCTTT; cdr3_aa: CSARKTGAEAFF
j_call: TRBJ2-2; clone_size: NA; v_call: TRBV10-3; d_call: TRBD1; cdr3_nt: TGTGCCATCAGTGGTACAGGGGCCGGGGAGCTGTTTTTT; cdr3_aa: CAISGTGAGELFF
j_call: TRBJ1-6; clone_size: NA; v_call: TRBV20-1; d_call: TRBD1; cdr3_nt: TGCAGTGCTTATACAGGGGGCGAGGGGTCACCCCTCCACTTT; cdr3_aa: CSAYTGGEGSPLHF
j_call: TRBJ2-1; clone_size: many; v_call: TRBV25-1; d_call: NA; cdr3_nt: TGTGCCAGCGGGGACAATGAGCAGTTCTTC; cdr3_aa: CASGDNEQFF
j_call: TRBJ2-2; clone_size: NA; v_call: TRBV13; d_call: TRBD1; cdr3_nt: TGTGCCAGCAGCACTCCAGGGGGCGCGGGCACCGGGGAGCTGTTTTTT; cdr3_aa: CASSTPGGAGTGELFF
j_call: TRBJ1-1; clone_size: NA; v_call: TRBV20-1; d_call: TRBD1; cdr3_nt: TGCAGTGCTAGACCAGGACAGGGGGCTGAAGCTTTCTTT; cdr3_aa: CSARPGQGAEAFF
j_call: TRBJ2-7; clone_size: many; v_call: TRBV6-2/TRBV6-3; d_call: TRBD1; cdr3_nt: TGTGCCAGCACCGGGACAGGCGATCCCTACGAGCAGTACTTC; cdr3_aa: CASTGTGDPYEQYF
j_call: TRBJ2-1; clone_size: NA; v_call: TRBV9; d_call: NA; cdr3_nt: TGTGCCAGCAGCGTAGTTCCAGGGAGCTACAATGAGCAGTTCTTC; cdr3_aa: CASSVVPGSYNEQFF
j_call: TRBJ1-1; clone_size: NA; v_call: TRBV20-1; d_call: NA; cdr3_nt: TGCAGTGCTAGAGACCGACGGGACCCGAACACTGAAGCTTTCTTT; cdr3_aa: CSARDRRDPNTEAFF
j_call: TRBJ1-1; clone_size: NA; v_call: TRBV7-2; d_call: TRBD1; cdr3_nt: TGTGCCAGCGGATACAGGGGGCTGGACACTGAAGCTTTCTTT; cdr3_aa: CASGYRGLDTEAFF
j_call: TRBJ2-7; clone_size: NA; v_call: TRBV11-1; d_call: NA; cdr3_nt: TGTGCCAGCAGCTCCTCACGGGGGGGGACAGGGAGGATCCACGAGCAGTACTTC; cdr3_aa: CASSSSRGGTGRIHEQYF
j_call: TRBJ2-1; clone_size: NA; v_call: TRBV20-1; d_call: TRBD2; cdr3_nt: TGCAGTGCTAGCCCCTGGACTAGCGGACCTTACAATGAGCAGTTCTTC; cdr3_aa: CSASPWTSGPYNEQFF
j_call: TRBJ1-1; clone_size: NA; v_call: TRBV7-2; d_call: NA; cdr3_nt: TGTGCCAGCAGCACAGCTTTGAACACTGAAGCTTTCTTT; cdr3_aa: CASSTALNTEAFF
j_call: TRBJ2-6; clone_size: NA; v_call: TRBV29-1; d_call: NA; cdr3_nt: TGCAGCGTGGGGGACATCTCTGGGGCCAACGTCCTGACTTTC; cdr3_aa: CSVGDISGANVLTF
j_call: TRBJ1-1; clone_size: NA; v_call: TRBV2; d_call: NA; cdr3_nt: TGTGCCAGCAGTGAGTGGCCAGGGACCACTGAAGCTTTCTTT; cdr3_aa: CASSEWPGTTEAFF
j_call: TRBJ2-7; clone_size: NA; v_call: TRBV12-3/TRBV12-4; d_call: NA; cdr3_nt: TGTGCCAGCAGTTTACGGGGCGGCTACGAGCAGTACTTC; cdr3_aa: CASSLRGGYEQYF
j_call: TRBJ2-1; clone_size: NA; v_call: TRBV20-1; d_call: TRBD2; cdr3_nt: TGCAGTGCTACCCTTAGCGGGGGTAACAATGAGCAGTTCTTC; cdr3_aa: CSATLSGGNNEQFF
j_call: TRBJ1-1; clone_size: NA; v_call: TRBV20-1; d_call: NA; cdr3_nt: TGCAGTGCTAGGGTCGTCACTGAAGCTTTCTTT; cdr3_aa: CSARVVTEAFF
j_call: TRBJ2-7; clone_size: NA; v_call: TRBV7-9; d_call: NA; cdr3_nt: TGTGCCAGCAGTCGTAGCGTCTACGAGCAGTACTTC; cdr3_aa: CASSRSVYEQYF
j_call: TRBJ2-7; clone_size: many; v_call: TRBV27; d_call: TRBD1; cdr3_nt: TGTGCCAGCAGTTTGCTCTATACAGGGGTCTACGAGCAGTACTTC; cdr3_aa: CASSLLYTGVYEQYF
j_call: TRBJ2-1; clone_size: NA; v_call: TRBV7-3; d_call: NA; cdr3_nt: TGTGCCAGCAGCTTACGAGCGGGGACAGACAATGAGCAGTTCTTC; cdr3_aa: CASSLRAGTDNEQFF
j_call: TRBJ2-7; clone_size: few; v_call: TRBV24-1; d_call: NA; cdr3_nt: TGTGCCACCAGTGATTTCAGGGTTCCCTACGAGCAGTACTTC; cdr3_aa: CATSDFRVPYEQYF
j_call: TRBJ1-4; clone_size: many; v_call: TRBV9; d_call: NA; cdr3_nt: TGTGCCAGCAGCGCAGAGGGGTCAGTTAATGAAAAACTGTTTTTT; cdr3_aa: CASSAEGSVNEKLFF
j_call: TRBJ2-7; clone_size: once; v_call: TRBV7-2; d_call: TRBD1; cdr3_nt: TGTGCCAGCAGCCGACCATCAGGGGGCGGCGAGCAGTACTTC; cdr3_aa: CASSRPSGGGEQYF
j_call: TRBJ2-5; clone_size: few; v_call: TRBV7-7; d_call: NA; cdr3_nt: TGTGCTAGCAGCTTGCGCGTATTGGAGACCCAGTACTTC; cdr3_aa: CASSLRVLETQYF
j_call: TRBJ2-7; clone_size: NA; v_call: TRBV10-3; d_call: TRBD1; cdr3_nt: TGTGCCATCAGTGGGAGGACAGGGACCTACGAGCAGTACTTC; cdr3_aa: CAISGRTGTYEQYF
j_call: TRBJ1-1; clone_size: NA; v_call: TRBV19; d_call: TRBD1; cdr3_nt: TGTGCCAGTACCGCAGGGGGCTGGAACACTGAAGCTTTCTTT; cdr3_aa: CASTAGGWNTEAFF
j_call: TRBJ1-4; clone_size: NA; v_call: TRBV29-1; d_call: TRBD1; cdr3_nt: TGCAGCGTGGGGAGGACAGGTTATGAAAAACTGTTTTTT; cdr3_aa: CSVGRTGYEKLFF
j_call: TRBJ1-1; clone_size: NA; v_call: TRBV25-1; d_call: NA; cdr3_nt: TGTGCCAGCAGTGAATTCTGGGGGAACACTGAAGCTTTCTTT; cdr3_aa: CASSEFWGNTEAFF
j_call: TRBJ1-1; clone_size: few; v_call: TRBV29-1; d_call: NA; cdr3_nt: TGCAGCGTTGCTCAGATACTGAACACTGAAGCTTTCTTT; cdr3_aa: CSVAQILNTEAFF
j_call: TRBJ2-7; clone_size: once; v_call: TRBV7-9; d_call: NA; cdr3_nt: TGTGCCAGCAGCACCGGACAGTACGAGCAGTACTTC; cdr3_aa: CASSTGQYEQYF
j_call: TRBJ1-5; clone_size: NA; v_call: TRBV10-3; d_call: NA; cdr3_nt: TGTGCCATCAGTGAGTGGGATCAGCCCCAGCATTTT; cdr3_aa: CAISEWDQPQHF
j_call: TRBJ2-5; clone_size: NA; v_call: TRBV2; d_call: TRBD1; cdr3_nt: TGTGCCAGCAGAGACAGGGGTCCGGGTGGCTCGGAGACCCAGTACTTC; cdr3_aa: CASRDRGPGGSETQYF
j_call: TRBJ1-3; clone_size: NA; v_call: TRBV12-3/TRBV12-4; d_call: NA; cdr3_nt: TGTGCCAGCAGTTTCATAACCGGAAACACCATATATTTT; cdr3_aa: CASSFITGNTIYF